Described below is a single T cell receptor (beta chain) sequence and its context. The sample comes from a study of blood T cell repertoires in COVID-19. Background on the study: Sources were T cells, B-cell-depleted T cells, or PBMCs; the material itself was cDNA or gDNA.

TCRdb's table, derived via immunoSEQ multiplex PCR, lists solely in-frame clones and lacks some. The sample includes 150,000 to 200,000 clones, approximately 91% of them seen just once. V dropped 1 base and J dropped 6 bases, with 12 bases sitting between them. The CDR3 is 15 amino acids. The germline V gene encodes CDR1 KGHDR and CDR2 SFDVKD. The rearrangement links TRBV24-1 to TRBJ2-1; perhaps TRBD2 as D (5 bases). The sequenced material came from peripheral blood. The receptor was isolated from a man aged 18 to 29 with acute or convalescent COVID-19. The CDR3 sequence: CATSDFGLRGNEQFF. The CDR3 DNA reads TGTGCCACCAGTGATTTCGGGCTCCGGGGCAATGAGCAGTTCTTC.